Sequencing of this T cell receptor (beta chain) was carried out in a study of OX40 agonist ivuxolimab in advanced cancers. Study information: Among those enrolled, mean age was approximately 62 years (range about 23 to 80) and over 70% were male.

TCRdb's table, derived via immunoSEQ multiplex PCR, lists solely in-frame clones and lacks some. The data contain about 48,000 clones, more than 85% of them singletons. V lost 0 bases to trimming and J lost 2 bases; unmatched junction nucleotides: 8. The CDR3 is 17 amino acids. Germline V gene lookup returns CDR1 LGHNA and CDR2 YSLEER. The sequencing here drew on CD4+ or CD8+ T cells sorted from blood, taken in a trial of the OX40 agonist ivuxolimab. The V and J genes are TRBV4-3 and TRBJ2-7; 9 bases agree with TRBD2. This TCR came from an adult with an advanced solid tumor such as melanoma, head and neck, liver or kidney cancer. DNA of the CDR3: TGCGCCAGCAGCCAAGATTTTCTGGCTAGCGGGACCTACGAGCAGTACTTC. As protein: CASSQDFLASGTYEQYF.